Shown below are 26 T cell receptor beta chains from a single sample sequenced in a study of T cell repertoires in aging, cancer and after chemotherapy. TRB rearrangements spanning V, D and J were amplified using mixed TRB-A/B primers. TCRdb independently ran MiXCR on the multiplex PCR reads; one entry per CDR3 protein. The table has approximately 2,900 distinct CDR3 sequences, less than 25% seen once. TCR beta rearrangements were amplified from peripheral blood genomic DNA. The sequenced material came from blood. These receptors all stem from a human donor with a solid tumor.

The chain recombines TRBV6-1 with TRBJ2-7; the D is unclear. The CDR3 runs to 12 residues. V dropped 4 bases and J dropped 2 bases, with 6 bases sitting between them. Germline CDR1 is MNHNS and CDR2 is SASEGT. CDR3 protein: CASSVSAYEQYF. The CDR3 coding sequence is TGTGCCAGCAGTGTATCAGCCTACGAGCAGTACTTC.

The chain links TRBV20-1 to TRBJ2-4; TRBD2 matches 8 bases. Germline V gives CDR1 DFQATT, CDR2 SNEGSKA (reference sequence). Trimming cost V 6 bases and J 8 bases; bases outside gene matches: 9. The CDR3 sequence is 13 residues long. The CDR3 sequence is CSAPSGRTYIQYF. CDR3 in DNA: TGCAGTGCCCCAAGCGGGAGAACGTACATTCAGTACTTC.

This clonotype turned up a few times. This chain uses TRBV27 with TRBJ2-1; 7 bases agree with TRBD2. CDR3 length: 16 amino acids. V trimming: 6 bases; J trimming: 4 bases; junction bases outside the gene matches: 12. Per the germline V gene, CDR1 is MNHEY and CDR2 is SMNVEV (reference sequence). CDR3 nucleotides: TGTGCCAGCAGCCCTGATCAGACTAGCCGGTACAATGAGCAGTTCTTC. Its protein product is CASSPDQTSRYNEQFF.

This clonotype is categorized as medium-sized. This chain uses TRBV19 with TRBJ1-5, with 7 bases fitting TRBD1. The CDR3 has 15 residues. V lost 4 bases, J lost 1 base, and 4 bases stayed unmatched. Germline V CDR1 and CDR2: LNHDA, SQIVND (reference sequence). In DNA, the CDR3 is TGTGCCAGTAGTAGCCAGGGGGGAAGCAATCAGCCCCAGCATTTT. As protein: CASSSQGGSNQPQHF.

A few counts support this clonotype. This chain uses TRBV10-3 with TRBJ1-2; 9 bases are shared with TRBD1. CDR1 is ENHRY and CDR2 is SYGVKD in the germline V gene. The trim removed 10 bases at V and 3 bases at J, leaving 3 bases unmatched. CDR3 size: 12 residues. CDR3 nucleotide sequence: TGTGCCACCGACAGGGGGGACTATGGCTACACCTTC. This encodes CATDRGDYGYTF.

This clonotype was seen a few times. This chain connects TRBV6-4 to TRBJ1-5; 10 bases map to TRBD1. V shed 5 bases, J shed 4 bases, and the junction held 5 bases outside the gene matches. Germline loops: CDR1 MRHNA, CDR2 SNTAGT. CDR3 length equals 15 residues. The CDR3 DNA follows: TGTGCCAGCAGTCCGGGACAGGGGATAAATCAGCCCCAGCATTTT. Protein sequence: CASSPGQGINQPQHF.

By share, this clonotype counts as medium-sized. V and J are TRBV6-4 and TRBJ2-1; tentatively, D is TRBD1 (5 bases). The germline V gene encodes CDR1 MRHNA and CDR2 SNTAGT. V was cut by 5 bases and J by 2 bases, with 13 bases left in between. The CDR3 extends over 15 amino acids. The CDR3 nucleotides read TGTGCCAGCAGTAACGACAGAGTTCCCTACAATGAGCAGTTCTTC. This sequence encodes CASSNDRVPYNEQFF.

The chain recombines TRBV19 with TRBJ2-2; TRBD2 aligns across 14 bases. V shed 6 bases and J 6 bases; nucleotides not matched to a gene: 9. Germline loops: CDR1 LNHDA, CDR2 SQIVND (reference sequence). The CDR3 has 17 residues. CDR3 protein: CASRPWETSGGAGELFF. The DNA of the CDR3 is TGTGCCAGTAGACCGTGGGAGACTAGCGGGGGGGCCGGGGAGCTGTTTTTT.

By frequency in the sample, this clonotype is medium-sized (0.01 to 0.1%). The J gene is TRBJ1-1, the V gene TRBV29-1; TRBD1 agrees at 7 bases. This CDR3 has 14 residues. Germline loops: CDR1 SQVTM, CDR2 ANQGSEA. The V gene end was trimmed by 5 bases and the J gene end by 1 base; junction bases not matched to a gene: 7. In nucleotides, the CDR3 is TGCAGCGTTTTAGACAGGGCGGGGAACACTGAAGCTTTCTTT. As protein: CSVLDRAGNTEAFF.

This chain joins TRBV6-2 or TRBV6-3 and TRBJ2-7; D unclear. V lost 7 bases and J 2 bases, leaving 15 bases between the germline ends. Germline V lookup: CDR1 MNHEY, CDR2 SVGEGT. The CDR3 runs to 14 residues. The CDR3: CASTPYRAPYEQYF. The CDR3, as DNA: TGTGCCAGCACCCCATACCGGGCACCCTACGAGCAGTACTTC.

This clonotype is medium-sized (0.01 to 0.1%) within its sample. The chain combines TRBV6-1 with TRBJ2-7; no clear D gene. The CDR3 covers 12 residues. Trimming removed 1 base from V and 12 bases from J, with 13 bases in between. In germline, CDR1 is MNHNS, CDR2 SASEGT. The CDR3 DNA follows: TGTGCCAGCAGTGAAGTTCGGGCAGGCACGTACTTC. It specifies CASSEVRAGTYF.

This clonotype occurred a few times. This chain uses TRBV5-1 with TRBJ2-2, with D hard to call. V was clipped by 4 bases and J by 3 bases, with 1 base between them. Per germline, CDR1 SGHRS and CDR2 YFSETQ. The CDR3 consists of 11 residues. This chain's CDR3 is CASSDTGELFF. CDR3 nucleotides: TGCGCCAGCAGCGACACCGGGGAGCTGTTTTTT.

The chain joins TRBV27 to TRBJ1-1; D is possibly TRBD1 (6 bases). Germline assignment: CDR1 MNHEY and CDR2 SMNVEV (reference sequence). This CDR3 spans 14 amino acids. Deletions cut 4 bases from V and 2 bases from J, with 11 bases between. CDR3 bases: TGTGCCAGCAGTTATACAGGGCTAAACACTGAAGCTTTCTTT. Encoded protein: CASSYTGLNTEAFF.

CDR3 in DNA: TGCGCCAGCAGCTTGTGGGGCGGAAGCACAGATACGCAGTATTTT. The encoded protein is CASSLWGGSTDTQYF. The chain combines TRBV5-1 with TRBJ2-3, with D maybe TRBD1 (5 bases). The germline V gene encodes CDR1 SGHRS and CDR2 YFSETQ. Trimming cost V 1 base and J 0 bases, with 9 bases left between them. The CDR3 totals 15 residues.

Within the sample, this clonotype is medium-sized. V is TRBV5-6 and J is TRBJ2-2; no clear D gene. Per germline, CDR1 SGHDT and CDR2 YYEEEE. The CDR3 has 13 residues. Deletions cut 1 base from V and 10 bases from J, with 11 bases between. The CDR3 DNA follows: TGTGCCAGCAGCTTGTCTAGGGCGGAGGAGCTGTTTTTT. The encoded protein is CASSLSRAEELFF.

The rearrangement joins TRBV12-3 or TRBV12-4 to TRBJ2-1, with D perhaps TRBD2 (6 bases). V gave up 5 bases and J gave up 8 bases, with 7 bases separating them. The CDR3 has 11 residues. CDR3 sequence: CASSREYEQFF. CDR3 sequence (DNA): TGTGCCAGCAGTCGGGAGTATGAGCAGTTCTTC.

The gene calls are TRBV27 and TRBJ2-3; D perhaps matches TRBD2 (5 bases). CDR1 and CDR2 from the germline V gene are MNHEY and SMNVEV (reference sequence). CDR3 length: 13 residues. The V end was cut by 8 bases, the J end by 6 bases, with 15 bases between. The CDR3 coding sequence is TGTGCCAGCGGACTCCAAAATAGGGATACGCAGTATTTT. Its translation: CASGLQNRDTQYF.

By share, this clonotype counts as medium-sized (0.01 to 0.1%). The chain uses TRBV12-3 or TRBV12-4 and TRBJ1-2; no firm D call. The CDR3 loop spans 11 amino acids. With 6 bases removed from V and 2 bases from J, the gap between germline ends came to 4 bases. The CDR3 DNA sequence: TGTGCCAGCAGCCGAAACTATGGCTACACCTTC. Protein product: CASSRNYGYTF.

This clonotype turned up a few times. The V and J genes are TRBV12-3 or TRBV12-4 and TRBJ1-5; D not certain. V was cut by 5 bases and J by 9 bases, with 17 bases left in between. There are 14 residues in the CDR3. The CDR3 region is CASSPGPSSGPQHF. The DNA for the CDR3 is TGTGCCAGCAGTCCCGGACCGAGCTCGGGGCCCCAGCATTTT.

By frequency in the sample, this clonotype is medium-sized (0.01 to 0.1%). The chain links TRBV12-3 or TRBV12-4 to TRBJ2-2; no clear D gene. V was shortened by 5 bases and J by 5 bases, with 15 bases between the two germline ends. The CDR3 totals 15 residues. The CDR3: CASSPSRARTGELFF. CDR3 coding DNA: TGTGCCAGCAGTCCAAGCCGCGCCCGTACCGGGGAGCTGTTTTTT.

The V and J genes are TRBV7-2 and TRBJ2-2, with TRBD1 as a possible D gene (6 bases). The CDR3 runs 14 residues. V lost 1 base, J lost 5 bases, and 8 bases lay in between. Germline CDR1 and CDR2: SGHTA and FQGNSA. CDR3 DNA sequence: TGTGCCAGCAGCTTAGACAGGGCGACCGGGGAGCTGTTTTTT. This encodes CASSLDRATGELFF.

This clonotype was detected only a few times. The chain couples TRBV6-5 to TRBJ1-3; possibly TRBD1 for D (5 bases). This CDR3 is built from 14 residues. V shed 9 bases and J shed 2 bases, with 14 bases lying between them. Germline assignment: CDR1 MNHEY and CDR2 SVGAGI. CDR3 sequence reads: CASKIGGAGNTIYF. DNA of the CDR3: TGTGCCAGTAAAATCGGGGGGGCTGGAAACACCATATATTTT.

This clonotype is categorized as medium-sized. The V call is TRBV15, the J call TRBJ2-7; the D is unclear. This CDR3 comprises 11 residues. The germline V gene has CDR1 LNHNV and CDR2 YYDKDF (reference sequence). Trimming pared 3 bases from V and 2 bases from J, leaving 2 bases between. The CDR3 loop is CATSSTYEQYF. The DNA of the CDR3 is TGTGCCACCAGCAGCACCTACGAGCAGTACTTC.

By sample share, this clonotype is medium-sized. The chain joins TRBV27 to TRBJ1-1; possible D gene TRBD1, 6 bases. From germline, CDR1 is MNHEY and CDR2 SMNVEV (reference sequence). V was trimmed by 7 bases and J by 1 base, leaving 16 bases between them. This CDR3 is built from 15 residues. The CDR3 DNA is TGTGCCAGCATGGGCAGGGGATTCAGGAACACTGAAGCTTTCTTT. Translation gives CASMGRGFRNTEAFF.

The J gene is TRBJ2-3, the V gene TRBV7-2; D remains ambiguous. Germline V gene sequence: CDR1 SGHTA, CDR2 FQGNSA. V shed 0 bases and J shed 2 bases, with 9 bases lying between them. This CDR3 has 15 amino acids. The CDR3 nucleotides read TGTGCCAGCAGCTTAGCCAACACCTACACAGATACGCAGTATTTT. Translated: CASSLANTYTDTQYF.

The V and J genes are TRBV5-1 and TRBJ2-1; 8 nucleotides agree with TRBD2. CDR3 length: 16 amino acids. CDR1 and CDR2 from the germline V gene are SGHRS and YFSETQ. The ends lost 4 bases at V and 8 bases at J; junction bases unmatched: 14. Here the CDR3 reads CASSRRWSGRGDEQFF. The CDR3 DNA follows: TGCGCCAGCAGCCGCCGTTGGAGCGGGAGAGGGGATGAGCAGTTCTTC.